This TCR beta chain was sequenced in a study of vaccination effects on CD4 cells after COVID-19 (dated by TCRdb to 2022 to 2024). A note on the overall study: The ViraFEST assay stimulated PBMC with viral peptide pools and then used TCR sequencing to identify antigen-specific CD4+ T cell clonotypes by expansion. Each participant got two doses of an mRNA SARS-CoV-2 vaccine, either BNT162b2 or mRNA-1273. Each well held roughly 2.2 million PBMC cultured in IMDM containing around 5% human AB serum, around 10 IU/ml IL-2 and gentamicin, along with approximately 10 ug/ml peptides. SARS-CoV-2 spike-specific CD4+ TCR repertoires from before and after mRNA vaccination were compared in COVID-19 convalescent patients and in infection-naive vaccine recipients. The full study included roughly 10 COVID-19 convalescent patients and several SARS-CoV-2-naive healthy vaccine recipients. Cultures from other donors in the study were sequenced using the Oncomine TCR Beta short-read assay on an Illumina iSeq 100. Paper-wide results and their limitations: Clones induced by infection and clones induced by vaccination both contracted markedly at late timepoints after vaccination, which fits with T cell responses waning over time. The study was limited by a small number of convalescent patients, and early post-infection timepoints were lacking. Among healthy vaccine recipients, nearly all vaccine-induced clones were SARS-CoV-2 mono-reactive, and just 1 of 255 was cross-reactive with common cold coronaviruses.

About this clone: There is no known antigen for this receptor. Base-call qualities are not available, and no considerably larger clone is one nucleotide away.

After 10 to 11 days of culture, CD4+ T cells were isolated with the EasySep CD4+ T cell isolation kit. Negative nucleocapsid antibody results before and after vaccination confirmed that the healthy vaccine recipients had no prior SARS-CoV-2 infection. On days 3 and 7, half of the culture medium was replaced with fresh IL-2-containing medium. Unless noted otherwise, every peptide stimulation condition was grown in triplicate wells. Using Ficoll-Paque Plus gradient centrifugation, PBMC were separated from whole blood and then either used fresh or cryopreserved at -140C. The QIAamp micro DNA kit was used to extract genomic DNA from the cultured CD4+ T cells. Libraries were constructed by the immunoSEQ multiplex PCR assay. DNA from the cultured and isolated CD4+ T cells underwent TCR beta CDR3 sequencing. From the authors' description of their analysis: The analysis removed non-productive TCR sequences, trimmed reads to the CDR3 region, and retained only CDR3s that were 7 or more amino acids long. Antigen-specific clonotypes were identified using the MANAFEST web app by comparison of expansion in peptide wells against reference cultures. Positive clones required FDR<0.05 expansion versus reference and all other wells, odds ratio above 5, and frequency above 0.1% in two replicate wells. A clonotype was defined as cross-reactive if the clonotype was significantly expanded both in SARS-CoV-2 spike wells and in at least one common cold coronavirus spike condition. Levenshtein distance calculated with the stringdist R package was used to assess CDR3 similarity, and unrooted trees were constructed with ape in R 3.6.1. TCRdb retrieved this table from immuneACCESS and kept in-frame rearrangements only. Not all clones are present; in checked studies, unresolved V genes account for under half, and no reason is known for the remainder. V, J and clone size are those of that table, while D and trimming were read from the DNA. The sample table lists about 70,000 clones, roughly 80% of them with a count of one. Jointly, the top ten make up approximately 2% of the sample.

The source is a human donor who received a COVID-19 vaccine. Sequences were derived from CD4+ T cells from PBMCs cultured without peptide, sampled before COVID-19 vaccination.

The DNA sequence follows: TGCAGTGCTCTCGGGGAGACCCAGTACTTC. Translation gives CSALGETQYF. The receptor chain draws on TRBV20-1 and TRBJ2-5; the D gene cannot be resolved reliably. Trimming removed 5 bases from V and 5 bases from J, leaving 6 bases between the germline ends. The CDR1 and CDR2 encoded by the germline V gene (reference sequence) are DFQATT and SNEGSKA. Taken from cysteine to phenylalanine, the CDR3 has 10 residues. Only the CDR3 portion is preserved as DNA: 30 bases, with reading frame beginning at the first base.